Listed below are T cell receptor beta chains from one sample, sequenced in a study of CD8 T cells in Susac syndrome. TCRdb processed the immunoSEQ multiplex PCR reads anew with MiXCR; each CDR3 protein has one entry. This sample has a few hundred thousand distinct CDR3 sequences, with around 85% found just once. The sample comprised CD8+ T cells from PBMCs. These receptors were collected from a human donor with multiple sclerosis. The CDR3 runs from the conserved cysteine through the conserved F or W. D genes are given only for firm matches. Only part of the rows carry a size: once, few, many, or a class if the clone is expanded.

>TRBJ2-7|TRBV19|-|TRBD1
TGTGCCAGTAGTAAGACGGGACAGGGGGACCTCTACGAGCAGTACTTC
CASSKTGQGDLYEQYF
>TRBJ2-7|TRBV5-1|-|-
TGCGCCAGCAGCTTGGTATGGGCTTCCTACGAGCAGTACTTC
CASSLVWASYEQYF
>TRBJ1-1|TRBV10-3|-|-
TGTGCCATGTCTATGGGGCAGGAAGTTCTTTCCTTT
CAMSMGQEVLSF
>TRBJ2-2|TRBV2|-|-
TGTGCCAGCAAGAGGGGCGCGGACACCGGGGAGCTGTTTTTT
CASKRGADTGELFF
>TRBJ2-7|TRBV20-1|once|TRBD1
TGCAGTGCTAGAGACTTTAAGGAGACAGGGAGACCCAACGAGCAGTACTTC
CSARDFKETGRPNEQYF
>TRBJ2-5|TRBV9|-|TRBD1
TGTGCCAGCAGCGGTCCCGACAGGGGACAAGAGACCCAGTACTTC
CASSGPDRGQETQYF
>TRBJ1-1|TRBV20-1|-|-
TGCAGTGCTAGAGATCAGGTGGGCACTGAAGCTTTCTTT
CSARDQVGTEAFF
>TRBJ2-7|TRBV7-9|-|-
TGTGCCAGCAGCTCCACGGGTCATCCCTACGAGCAGTACTTC
CASSSTGHPYEQYF
>TRBJ1-4|TRBV6-1|-|-
TGTGCCAGCAGTGAACAGGGTTATAATGAAAAACTGTTTTTT
CASSEQGYNEKLFF
>TRBJ2-1|TRBV11-2|-|-
TGTGCCAGCAGCTCACTGGAAGGGGACTACAATGAGCAGTTCTTC
CASSSLEGDYNEQFF
>TRBJ1-2|TRBV4-1|-|-
TGCGCCAGCAGCCAAAGGTTTATTAGGACGGGGAGACTCGATGGCTACACCTTC
CASSQRFIRTGRLDGYTF
>TRBJ2-7|TRBV20-1|few|-
TGCAGTGCTAGAGATCAGGAGGGTTTCTACGAGCAGTACTTC
CSARDQEGFYEQYF
>TRBJ2-6|TRBV6-5|-|TRBD2
TGTGCCAGCAGTTACATAGCGGGAGAAGGGAGTGGGGCCAACGTCCTGACTTTC
CASSYIAGEGSGANVLTF
>TRBJ1-5|TRBV16|-|-
TGTGCCAGCGGAAGGGACAACTCTAACAATCAGCCCCAGCATTTT
CASGRDNSNNQPQHF
>TRBJ1-2|TRBV5-4|-|-
TGTGCCAGCAGCTTGGAGCAGGGTAGCTATGGCTACACCTTC
CASSLEQGSYGYTF
>TRBJ2-7|TRBV2|-|-
TGTGCCAGCAGACTCCGGGTTTACGAGCAGTACTTC
CASRLRVYEQYF
>TRBJ1-4|TRBV6-6|-|-
TGTGCCAGCAGCTCTCTTGAAGGGGAGTATGAAAAACTGTTTTTT
CASSSLEGEYEKLFF
>TRBJ2-2|TRBV6-1|-|-
TGTGCCAGCAGCTGGACAGCCGGGGAGCTGTTTTTT
CASSWTAGELFF
>TRBJ1-5|TRBV10-3|-|-
TGTGCCATCCGGTCAGGGGATTTGGGCAATCAGCCCCAGCATTTT
CAIRSGDLGNQPQHF